A single sample is the source of the 30 T cell receptor beta chains below, sequenced in a study of identical twins. TCRdb reprocessed the 5' RACE reads with MiXCR, giving one entry per CDR3 protein. The table shows approximately 94,000 distinct CDR3 sequences, with 5.9% occurring only once. The sample comprised memory T cells sorted from blood. These receptors were taken from a woman between 50 and 59 years old in good health.

This clonotype was counted a few times. This chain uses TRBV29-1 with TRBJ2-5; D might be TRBD1 (5 bases). Trimming cost V 3 bases and J 3 bases, with 8 bases left between them. The germline V gene has CDR1 SQVTM and CDR2 ANQGSEA. CDR3 length: 12 amino acids. CDR3 sequence reads: CSVEGREETQYF. DNA for the CDR3: TGCAGCGTTGAGGGCAGGGAAGAGACCCAGTACTTC.

This clonotype was recorded at least ten times. This sequence joins TRBV12-3 or TRBV12-4 and TRBJ1-1, with D unclear. The CDR3 extends over 13 amino acids. V was pared by 0 bases and J by 4 bases, with 6 bases between. The CDR3: CASSLAEGTEAFF. The CDR3 DNA reads TGTGCCAGCAGTTTAGCGGAGGGCACTGAAGCTTTCTTT.

Regarding this clonotype: A read error may explain this, as a much larger clone is one base away. The J gene is TRBJ2-1, the V gene TRBV7-8; no clear D gene. Germline V gene data show CDR1 as SGHVS and CDR2 as FQNEAQ. The length of the CDR3 is 12 residues. The CDR3 DNA reads as TGTGCCAGCAGCTTAGTTGTCAATGACCAGTTCTTC. Its protein product is CASSLVVNDQFF.

In its sample, this clonotype was seen many times. The rearrangement uses TRBV7-2 and TRBJ1-4, with D uncertain. CDR1 and CDR2 from the germline V gene are SGHTA and FQGNSA. V was pared by 3 bases and J by 8 bases, with 10 bases between. The CDR3 runs 13 residues. The CDR3 loop reads CASSFGGWEKLFF. The CDR3 DNA follows: TGTGCCAGCAGCTTCGGAGGCTGGGAAAAACTGTTTTTT.

This clonotype was recorded at least ten times. The chain is built from TRBV5-1 and TRBJ2-5; D unresolved. Germline values: CDR1 SGHRS, CDR2 YFSETQ. Trimming shortened V by 5 bases and J by 4 bases, and 12 bases separated the two germline ends. The CDR3 totals 13 residues. Here the CDR3 reads CASRPTLGETQYF. CDR3 DNA: TGCGCCAGCAGACCGACCCTAGGAGAGACCCAGTACTTC.

This clonotype was counted many times. This sequence joins TRBV12-3 or TRBV12-4 and TRBJ1-1; D uncertain. The CDR3 covers 14 residues. The germline V and J ends were trimmed by 3 bases and 6 bases, with 14 bases remaining between them. The CDR3 region has the DNA TGTGCCAGCAGTTTTGGTCTCGGCTGGGCTGAAGCTTTCTTT. Residues: CASSFGLGWAEAFF.

As DNA, the CDR3 is TGTGCCAGCAGCCAAGGACCCGGGGATGGGGCCAACGTCCTGACTTTC. This codes for CASSQGPGDGANVLTF. V gene TRBV3-1 combines with J gene TRBJ2-6; D is possibly TRBD2 (5 bases). V lost 1 base and J 3 bases, leaving 10 bases between the germline ends. Germline V gene data show CDR1 as LGHDT and CDR2 as YNNKEL (reference sequence). The CDR3 contains 16 residues.

At least ten counts were recorded for this clonotype. V and J are TRBV7-8 and TRBJ2-3, with D perhaps matching TRBD2 (5 bases). V dropped 4 bases and J dropped 5 bases, with 10 bases sitting between them. Germline assignment: CDR1 SGHVS and CDR2 FQNEAQ. This CDR3 comprises 13 residues. The CDR3 is CASSSGRGDTQYF. The CDR3 nucleotides are TGTGCCAGCAGCTCAGGCCGGGGAGATACGCAGTATTTT.

This clonotype was detected ten times or more. The rearrangement uses TRBV27 and TRBJ2-2; TRBD1 matches at 8 bases. V lost 7 bases, J lost 3 bases, and 7 bases stayed unmatched. This CDR3 contains 15 residues. CDR1 and CDR2 (germline): MNHEY, SMNVEV (reference sequence). The CDR3 loop is CASKRQGLYTGELFF. The CDR3 DNA follows: TGTGCCAGCAAAAGACAGGGGCTTTACACCGGGGAGCTGTTTTTT.

This chain joins TRBV5-1 and TRBJ2-3; D not certain. Germline CDR1 is SGHRS and CDR2 is YFSETQ. This CDR3 contains 15 residues. Trimming stripped 4 bases from V and 2 bases from J, with 14 bases between. The CDR3 coding sequence is TGCGCCAGCAGCGAAAAGGGCCTGACCACAGATACGCAGTATTTT. This encodes CASSEKGLTTDTQYF.

In this sample, this clonotype turned up many times. V is TRBV23-1 and J is TRBJ2-5, with a weak D call TRBD2 (5 bases). Being an ORF, TRBV23-1 has a function that is uncertain. V was shortened by 0 bases and J by 7 bases, with 12 bases between the two germline ends. The CDR3 has 14 amino acids. CDR3 nucleotide sequence: TGCGCCAGCAGTCAATCGGAGGTAGCCGGGACCCAGTACTTC. Its protein product is CASSQSEVAGTQYF.

This clonotype has a count of ten or more. The chain has TRBV27 and TRBJ2-7, with D unresolved. The CDR3 has 15 amino acids. The germline V gene encodes CDR1 MNHEY and CDR2 SMNVEV (reference sequence). V was trimmed by 5 bases and J by 5 bases, leaving 19 bases between them. CDR3 DNA: TGTGCCAGCAGTCCAGACCGTGGGGATCTCGACGAGCAGTACTTC. Amino acids: CASSPDRGDLDEQYF.

This clonotype was observed many times. J is TRBJ1-1 and V is TRBV14; D unclear. This CDR3 contains 14 residues. From germline, CDR1 is SGHDN and CDR2 FVKESK. V was trimmed by 1 base and J by 4 bases, leaving 10 bases between them. CDR3 amino acids: CASSQVQAGTEAFF. DNA for the CDR3: TGTGCCAGCAGCCAAGTTCAGGCGGGCACTGAAGCTTTCTTT.

The sample holds many counts of this clonotype. The rearrangement uses TRBV30 and TRBJ1-3; TRBD1 might be the D (5 bases). The CDR3 loop spans 14 amino acids. Looked up from germline, CDR1 is GTSNPN and CDR2 is SVGIG (reference sequence). Trimming left V 7 bases short and J 0 bases short, with 13 bases between. As DNA, the CDR3 is TGTGCCTCTAAGCGACAGCTCTCTGGAAACACCATATATTTT. Translated, it gives CASKRQLSGNTIYF.

This clonotype was seen repeatedly, ten times or more. The CDR3 region is CASSLVNTGELFF. The CDR3 region has the DNA TGCGCCAGCAGCTTGGTGAACACCGGGGAGCTGTTTTTT. The chain uses TRBV5-1 and TRBJ2-2; D remains ambiguous. Trimming left V 0 bases short and J 1 base short, with 1 base between. The CDR3 extends over 13 amino acids. Germline CDR1 reads SGHRS; CDR2 reads YFSETQ.

This clonotype appeared many times. This chain uses TRBV19 with TRBJ2-3; D unresolved. This CDR3 spans 13 amino acids. Germline V gives CDR1 LNHDA, CDR2 SQIVND (reference sequence). V lost 5 bases, J lost 3 bases, and 9 bases lay in between. The CDR3 sequence: CASSLGKTDTQYF. The CDR3 coding sequence is TGTGCCAGTAGTCTGGGGAAGACAGATACGCAGTATTTT.

There are many counts of this clonotype. The rearrangement joins TRBV11-2 to TRBJ2-5, with D tentatively TRBD2 (6 bases). Trimming stripped 6 bases from V and 4 bases from J, with 12 bases between. The CDR3 has 13 residues. Germline V gene sequence: CDR1 SGHAT, CDR2 FQNNGV. The CDR3 nucleotides read TGTGCCAGCAGGCGGGCCGGGGGAGAGACCCAGTACTTC. This encodes CASRRAGGETQYF.

This clonotype was seen more than once but under ten times. J is TRBJ2-1 and V is TRBV7-9, with TRBD2 identical over 13 bases. Germline CDR1 SEHNR, CDR2 FQNEAQ (reference sequence). The CDR3 consists of 18 residues. The V and J ends lost 1 base and 9 bases, in that order; junction bases with no gene match: 12. This CDR3 is CASSLVRTSGRAAGEQFF. CDR3 DNA sequence: TGTGCCAGCAGCTTAGTTCGAACTAGCGGGAGGGCAGCGGGTGAGCAGTTCTTC.

In the case of this clonotype: A much larger clone differs by one base, so this may be a read error. No conserved phenylalanine or tryptophan is present at the end of the CDR3, so a read error is the likely explanation. CDR3 nucleotides: TGTGCCTGGGCGTCGGGAACCAGAGAAACTGAAGCTTTCTGT. It codes for CAWASGTRETEAFC. V and J are TRBV30 and TRBJ1-1, with no clear D. Germline V gives CDR1 GTSNPN, CDR2 SVGIG (reference sequence). With 5 bases removed from V and 5 bases from J, the gap between germline ends came to 18 bases. The CDR3 covers 14 residues.

This clonotype was observed at least ten times. The rearrangement uses TRBV7-6 and TRBJ2-1; a weak D match, TRBD1 (5 bases). The CDR3 covers 16 residues. V lost 1 base and J lost 9, with 19 bases in between. Germline values: CDR1 SGHVS, CDR2 FNYEAQ. The CDR3 loop reads CASSLEGGARPSEQFF. The CDR3 bases are TGTGCCAGCAGCTTAGAAGGTGGGGCTAGACCTTCTGAGCAGTTCTTC.

In its sample, this clonotype was seen many times. The CDR3 reads CSVEDEEGGDYEQYF. CDR3 DNA: TGCAGCGTTGAAGATGAGGAAGGGGGGGACTACGAGCAGTACTTC. The chain couples TRBV29-1 to TRBJ2-7, with D tentatively TRBD2 (7 bases). Trimming removed 0 bases at V and 3 bases at J, with 15 bases between. The germline V gene encodes CDR1 SQVTM and CDR2 ANQGSEA. CDR3 length: 15 residues.

This clonotype was seen repeatedly, ten times or more. The V and J genes are TRBV10-2 and TRBJ2-7; possible D gene TRBD2, 5 bases. This CDR3 is built from 14 residues. From germline, CDR1 is WSHSY and CDR2 SAAADI. V lost 3 bases, J lost 5 bases, and 14 bases lay in between. The CDR3 sequence: CASSDLPLDHEQYF. In DNA form, the CDR3 reads TGCGCCAGCAGTGATTTGCCACTAGACCACGAGCAGTACTTC.

This clonotype was detected ten times or more. This chain uses TRBV29-1 with TRBJ2-5, with unresolved D. This CDR3 has 10 amino acids. Germline V lookup: CDR1 SQVTM, CDR2 ANQGSEA. Between the trimmed V and J ends, which lost 4 bases and 5 bases, there was a span of 5 bases. CDR3 amino acids: CSVGLETQYF. DNA for the CDR3: TGCAGCGTTGGGCTGGAGACCCAGTACTTC.

The table lists this clonotype with many counts. This CDR3 reads CASLLLAGSSEQFF. For the CDR3, the DNA is TGTGCCAGCCTCCTACTAGCGGGATCGAGTGAGCAGTTCTTC. The chain joins TRBV12-3 or TRBV12-4 to TRBJ2-1, with 10 bases identical to TRBD2. J gave up 9 bases and V 8 bases, and 10 bases lay outside the gene matches. The CDR3 covers 14 residues.

Many counts were recorded for this clonotype. This chain links TRBV5-5 with TRBJ2-2, with TRBD1 as a possible D gene (5 bases). Per germline, CDR1 SGHKS and CDR2 YYEKEE (reference sequence). V dropped 1 base and J dropped 1 base, with 5 bases sitting between them. This CDR3 is 14 amino acids long. The CDR3 loop reads CASSLTGNTGELFF. The DNA for the CDR3 is TGTGCCAGCAGCTTGACAGGGAACACCGGGGAGCTGTTTTTT.

Many counts were recorded for this clonotype. CDR3 in DNA: TGTGCCAGCAGCCCCGCTCCTCGCCGGGACAAAAACATTCAGTACTTC. Translation gives CASSPAPRRDKNIQYF. This rearrangement joins TRBV7-9 to TRBJ2-4; D is possibly TRBD2 (5 bases). There are 16 residues in the CDR3. Germline loops: CDR1 SEHNR, CDR2 FQNEAQ (reference sequence). The germline V and J ends were trimmed by 5 bases and 3 bases, with 17 bases remaining between them. Complete variable domain (other parts from reference TRBV7-9 and TRBJ2-4): DTGVSQNPRHKITKRGQNVTFRCDPISEHNRLYWYRQTLGQGPEFLTYFQNEAQLEKSRLLSDRFSAERPKGSFSTLEIQRTEQGDSAMYLCASSPAPRRDKNIQYFGAGTRLSVL.

This clonotype has more than one count but fewer than ten. CDR3: CASSRTPGQGEEKLFF. DNA of the CDR3: TGTGCCAGCAGTCGTACCCCGGGACAGGGAGAAGAAAAACTGTTTTTT. The V call is TRBV12-3 or TRBV12-4, the J call TRBJ1-4; 9 positions agree with TRBD1. With 5 bases clipped from V and 8 bases from J, the junction kept 12 bases outside the gene matches. CDR3 size: 16 residues.

This clonotype has at least ten counts. The chain joins TRBV7-9 to TRBJ2-2; 14 bases map to TRBD2. Germline V gene sequence: CDR1 SEHNR, CDR2 FQNEAQ (reference sequence). J gave up 3 bases and V 3 bases, and 3 bases lay outside the gene matches. The CDR3 runs to 17 residues. The CDR3 DNA follows: TGTGCCAGCAGCTTGGGGACTAGCGGGAGATACACCGGGGAGCTGTTTTTT. Amino acid sequence: CASSLGTSGRYTGELFF.

Notes on this clonotype: In this CDR3 the conserved last residue, phenylalanine or tryptophan, is missing, so a read error is likely. This chain uses TRBV10-1 with TRBJ1-2, with D possibly matching TRBD1 (5 bases). Looked up from germline, CDR1 is WNHNN and CDR2 is SYGVQD (reference sequence). V was cut by 0 bases and J by 8 bases, with 10 bases left in between. The CDR3 is 13 residues long. The CDR3 coding sequence is TGCGCCAGCAGTGAGTCAGGGGTCAGGGGCTACACCATC. This encodes CASSESGVRGYTI.

This clonotype was found many times. This rearrangement joins TRBV29-1 to TRBJ2-5; D perhaps matches TRBD2 (5 bases). Germline V gene lookup returns CDR1 SQVTM and CDR2 ANQGSEA. This CDR3 spans 12 amino acids. Trimming took off 6 bases at V and 7 bases at J, with 15 bases between the two ends. CDR3 DNA sequence: TGCAGCGTCATCGGCCCGAGGGCGACCCAGTACTTC. Amino acid sequence: CSVIGPRATQYF.